One and the same sample provided the 13 T cell receptor beta chains below, sequenced in a study of early T cells in non-severe SARS-CoV-2 infection. Each CDR3 protein gets one entry after TCRdb re-called the 5' RACE reads with MiXCR. The sample includes around 83,000 distinct CDR3 sequences, less than 11% of them seen just once. The sample here was whole blood, taken at baseline. Every receptor here comes from an adult who was a healthcare worker with PCR-confirmed SARS-CoV-2 infection or an uninfected control (not recorded which).

The table lists this clonotype with many counts. J is TRBJ2-2 and V is TRBV27; D is unresolved. V was cut by 5 bases and J by 4 bases, with 11 bases left in between. The germline V gene encodes CDR1 MNHEY and CDR2 SMNVEV (reference sequence). The CDR3 covers 14 residues. CDR3 region: CASSPTQGTGELFF. For the CDR3, the DNA is TGTGCCAGCAGTCCTACCCAAGGCACCGGGGAGCTGTTTTTT.

This clonotype was observed a few times. The rearrangement joins TRBV29-1 to TRBJ2-7; 15 bases are shared with TRBD2. There are 15 residues in the CDR3. The junction had 6 bases not matched to a gene; V was cut back by 6 bases and J by 3 bases. Looked up from germline, CDR1 is SQVTM and CDR2 is ANQGSEA. CDR3 amino acids: CSVTGTSGRYYEQYF. CDR3 nucleotide sequence: TGCAGCGTGACCGGGACTAGCGGGAGGTACTACGAGCAGTACTTC.

This clonotype was seen only a few times. The gene calls are TRBV20-1 and TRBJ1-6, with D unresolved. Trimming removed 3 bases at V and 8 bases at J, with 8 bases between. Germline CDR1 DFQATT, CDR2 SNEGSKA (reference sequence). The CDR3 covers 12 residues. CDR3 amino acids: CSARRIDSPLHF. For the CDR3, the DNA is TGCAGTGCTAGGAGGATAGATTCACCCCTCCACTTT.

The chain employs TRBV20-1 and TRBJ2-1, with TRBD2 identical over 7 bases. CDR1 and CDR2 from the germline V gene are DFQATT and SNEGSKA (reference sequence). This CDR3 spans 11 amino acids. CDR3 in amino acids: CTPSSGNEQFF. Here the CDR3 DNA reads TGCACCCCCTCTAGCGGTAATGAGCAGTTCTTC.

Many counts were recorded for this clonotype. The chain joins TRBV27 to TRBJ1-6; D unresolved. V was trimmed by 8 bases and J by 1 base, leaving 9 bases between them. This CDR3 has 14 residues. Germline V gene sequence: CDR1 MNHEY, CDR2 SMNVEV (reference sequence). The CDR3 reads CASRRQSYNSPLHF. In DNA, the CDR3 is TGTGCCAGCCGCCGGCAGTCCTATAATTCACCCCTCCACTTT.

This clonotype was seen repeatedly, ten times or more. The chain employs TRBV7-9 and TRBJ1-1; no definite D call. The germline V gene has CDR1 SEHNR and CDR2 FQNEAQ (reference sequence). The CDR3 spans 14 residues. V was pared by 4 bases and J by 3 bases, with 12 bases between. This chain's CDR3 is CASSSLRRDTEAFF. The CDR3 DNA reads as TGTGCCAGCAGCTCCCTGAGGAGGGACACTGAAGCTTTCTTT.

This clonotype was detected only a few times. The rearrangement joins TRBV7-2 to TRBJ2-7; 8 bases align to TRBD1. The CDR3 covers 14 residues. J lost 4 bases, V lost 6 bases, and 8 bases had no gene match. Germline V gives CDR1 SGHTA, CDR2 FQGNSA. CDR3 loop: CASSRSRQGYEQYF. The CDR3 bases are TGTGCCAGCAGTAGGAGTCGACAGGGGTACGAGCAGTACTTC. The full variable domain, with the rest looked up from reference TRBV7-2 and TRBJ2-7, is GAGVSQSPSNKVTEKGKDVELRCDPISGHTALYWYRQSLGQGLEFLIYFQGNSAPDKSGLPSDRFSAERTGGSVSTLTIQRTQQEDSAVYLCASSRSRQGYEQYFGPGTRLTVT.

There are many counts of this clonotype. The rearrangement joins TRBV5-1 to TRBJ2-1, with D possibly being TRBD1 (6 bases). From germline, CDR1 is SGHRS and CDR2 YFSETQ. The CDR3 covers 15 residues. V dropped 2 bases and J dropped 4 bases, with 13 bases sitting between them. CDR3 in amino acids: CASSFTGIGYNEQFF. DNA for the CDR3: TGCGCCAGCAGCTTTACAGGGATTGGGTACAATGAGCAGTTCTTC.

In this sample, this clonotype turned up a few times. V and J are TRBV29-1 and TRBJ2-1, with 7 bases lining up with TRBD2. The V segment lost 4 bases and the J segment 2 bases; nucleotides outside the gene matches: 5. Germline CDR1 SQVTM, CDR2 ANQGSEA. This CDR3 has 14 amino acids. The CDR3, as DNA: TGCAGCGTTGTTCGCGGGAGCCCCTACAATGAGCAGTTCTTC. Its protein product is CSVVRGSPYNEQFF.

This clonotype was seen only a few times. The V call is TRBV18, the J call TRBJ1-1; the D is unclear. Germline assignment: CDR1 KGHSH and CDR2 LQKENI. The CDR3 runs 15 residues. Deletions cut 5 bases from V and 0 bases from J, with 13 bases between. CDR3 coding DNA: TGTGCCAGCTCATTGAGGAGAGCATTGAACACTGAAGCTTTCTTT. This sequence encodes CASSLRRALNTEAFF.

This clonotype came up many times. CDR3 bases: TGTGCCAGCAGTTCCTGGACTAGCGGGAAAGAGGATGAGCAGTTCTTC. Protein product: CASSSWTSGKEDEQFF. The rearrangement links TRBV28 to TRBJ2-1, with TRBD2 identical over 12 bases. Germline lookup yields CDR1 MDHEN and CDR2 SYDVKM. Trimming removed 4 bases from V and 8 bases from J; junction bases left unmatched: 9. The CDR3 has 16 residues.

This clonotype has ten or more counts. This rearrangement joins TRBV19 to TRBJ2-2; TRBD2 matches 10 bases. The CDR3 runs to 14 residues. CDR1 and CDR2 (germline): LNHDA, SQIVND (reference sequence). V was clipped by 7 bases and J by 1 base; unmatched bases: 0. CDR3 nucleotide sequence: TGTGCCAGTACTAGCGGGAGGAACACCGGGGAGCTGTTTTTT. Its translation: CASTSGRNTGELFF.

This clonotype was seen a handful of times. The chain links TRBV5-4 to TRBJ2-4; weak D call: TRBD2 (7 bases). Trimming stripped 4 bases from V and 2 bases from J, with 16 bases between. CDR1 and CDR2 (germline): SGHNT, YYREEE (reference sequence). The CDR3 sequence is 16 residues long. CDR3 nucleotide sequence: TGTGCCAGCAGCCCGGGGGGCGAGGGGTCCAAAAACATTCAGTACTTC. It codes for CASSPGGEGSKNIQYF.